The TCR beta chain described here comes from a study of PD-L1 blockade in urothelial cancer. Background on the study: In terms of prior chemotherapy, patients had received 0 to 3 regimens. Peripheral blood specimens exhibited a median yield of roughly 140,000 T cells.

The repertoire was sequenced with immunoSEQ multiplex PCR; TCRdb's copy has only in-frame clones and lacks some. The data contain approximately 67,000 clones, approximately 83% of them singletons. Germline CDR1 is SGHVS and CDR2 is FQNEAQ. The CDR3 length is 14 residues. The V end was cut by 5 bases, the J end by 5 bases, with 14 bases between. Sample time point: pretreatment peripheral blood. Sample: PBMCs, taken around atezolizumab (anti-PD-L1) treatment. V is TRBV7-8 and J is TRBJ2-3, with D possibly TRBD2 on 6 matching bases. The clonotype was recovered from a man aged 60 to 75 with urothelial cancer. CDR3 sequence reads: CASSHRLVGDTQYF. DNA of the CDR3: TGTGCCAGCAGCCACCGACTAGTAGGAGATACGCAGTATTTT.